A single sample gave rise to the 30 T cell receptor beta chains below, sequenced in a study of blood T cell repertoires in COVID-19. Only in-frame clones appear in the TCRdb table, and some are missing; sequencing was by immunoSEQ multiplex PCR. The sample consists of about 86,000 clones, around four fifths of them appearing once. The sample consisted of peripheral blood. The receptors shown here come from a man aged 50 to 59 with acute or convalescent COVID-19.

The chain joins TRBV11-3 to TRBJ2-2; D is uncertain. Trimming shortened V by 4 bases and J by 6 bases, and 3 bases separated the two germline ends. The CDR3 is 11 amino acids. Germline V gene data show CDR1 as SGHNT and CDR2 as YENEEA. CDR3 protein: CASSSSGELFF. CDR3 in DNA: TGTGCCAGCAGCTCATCCGGGGAGCTGTTTTTT.

This sequence joins TRBV5-1 and TRBJ2-2; possible D gene TRBD1, 5 bases. The germline gives CDR1 SGHRS, CDR2 YFSETQ. V lost 0 bases to trimming and J lost 5 bases, with 11 bases between them. The length of the CDR3 is 15 residues. The CDR3 DNA reads as TGCGCCAGCAGCTTGGCCCAGGGCGGTACCGGGGAGCTGTTTTTT. This translates into CASSLAQGGTGELFF. Full variable domain (missing parts from reference TRBV5-1 and TRBJ2-2): KAGVTQTPRYLIKTRGQQVTLSCSPISGHRSVSWYQQTPGQGLQFLFEYFSETQRNKGNFPGRFSGRQFSNSRSEMNVSTLELGDSALYLCASSLAQGGTGELFFGEGSRLTVL.

This chain links TRBV10-3 with TRBJ2-7; D possibly corresponds to TRBD2 (5 bases). Germline V gives CDR1 ENHRY, CDR2 SYGVKD. CDR3 length: 13 amino acids. V was clipped by 6 bases and J by 2 bases, with 11 bases between them. The CDR3 is CAISPLEPYEQYF. Written as DNA, the CDR3 is TGTGCCATCAGCCCACTAGAACCCTACGAGCAGTACTTC.

The V call is TRBV6-5, the J call TRBJ1-5; D is unclear. Germline values: CDR1 MNHEY, CDR2 SVGAGI. This CDR3 spans 15 amino acids. V was cut by 7 bases and J by 5 bases, with 18 bases left in between. The CDR3 coding sequence is TGTGCCAGCACCGAGGGCCCCTGGAGGGATCAGCCCCAGCATTTT. Translation: CASTEGPWRDQPQHF.

The chain joins TRBV5-5 to TRBJ2-2; possible D gene TRBD2, 6 bases. The germline CDR1 and CDR2 sequences are SGHKS and YYEKEE (reference sequence). V lost 4 bases and J 3 bases, leaving 16 bases between the germline ends. The CDR3 runs 16 residues. The DNA of the CDR3 is TGTGCCAGCAGCCCCCGAGGGGCGGGGTACACCGGGGAGCTGTTTTTT. Its translation is CASSPRGAGYTGELFF.

V usage is TRBV30 and J usage is TRBJ2-1, with 16 bases aligning to TRBD2. The CDR3 runs to 15 residues. Germline values: CDR1 GTSNPN, CDR2 SVGIG (reference sequence). Trimming cost V 5 bases and J 9 bases; bases outside gene matches: 7. CDR3 region: CAWDAGTSGRGEQFF. The CDR3 bases are TGTGCCTGGGATGCCGGGACTAGCGGGAGGGGTGAGCAGTTCTTC.

This clone was counted a few times. CDR3 DNA: TGTGCCAGCAGCTATGACAAGACCTACGAGCAGTACTTC. This translates into CASSYDKTYEQYF. The chain couples TRBV5-4 to TRBJ2-7; the D is unclear. V was shortened by 3 bases and J by 2 bases, with 9 bases between the two germline ends. The CDR3 is made up of 13 amino acids. Germline CDR1 and CDR2: SGHNT and YYREEE (reference sequence).

The chain couples TRBV6-5 to TRBJ2-1; tentative D call: TRBD1 (5 bases). Trimming shortened V by 0 bases and J by 4 bases, and 10 bases separated the two germline ends. The V gene's germline CDR1 is MNHEY and CDR2 SVGAGI. The CDR3 contains 15 residues. CDR3: CASSYSQGPYNEQFF. The CDR3 DNA reads as TGTGCCAGCAGTTACTCCCAGGGTCCATACAATGAGCAGTTCTTC.

This CDR3 is CAWTPNSSGNTIYF. The CDR3 DNA sequence: TGTGCCTGGACCCCGAACAGCTCTGGAAACACCATATATTTT. The V gene is TRBV30, the J gene TRBJ1-3; D not resolved. Per the germline V gene, CDR1 is GTSNPN and CDR2 is SVGIG (reference sequence). This CDR3 contains 14 residues. Trimming shortened V by 4 bases and J by 0 bases, and 10 bases separated the two germline ends. Combining the CDR3 with reference TRBV30 and TRBJ1-3 gives the whole variable domain SQTIHQWPATLVQPVGSPLSLECTVEGTSNPNLYWYRQAAGRGLQLLFYSVGIGQISSEVPQNLSASRPQDRQFILSSKKLLLSDSGFYLCAWTPNSSGNTIYFGEGSWLTVV.

The chain carries TRBV18 and TRBJ1-1; D remains ambiguous. With 3 bases removed from V and 1 base from J, the gap between germline ends came to 12 bases. This CDR3 contains 15 residues. Germline lookup yields CDR1 KGHSH and CDR2 LQKENI. The CDR3 is CASSPAGRGNTEAFF. The CDR3 bases are TGTGCCAGCTCACCCGCCGGTAGAGGGAACACTGAAGCTTTCTTT.

The chain joins TRBV7-6 to TRBJ1-3, with D perhaps TRBD1 (6 bases). CDR3 length: 16 residues. The germline V and J ends were trimmed by 5 bases and 0 bases, with 14 bases remaining between them. Germline assignment: CDR1 SGHVS and CDR2 FNYEAQ. Here the CDR3 DNA reads TGTGCCAGCAGCCTACAACCGGACAGCTCTGGAAACACCATATATTTT. Encoded protein: CASSLQPDSSGNTIYF.

The chain has TRBV11-3 and TRBJ2-7, with D hard to call. V was shortened by 1 base and J by 3 bases, with 10 bases between the two germline ends. CDR1 and CDR2 from the germline V gene are SGHNT and YENEEA. The CDR3 consists of 14 residues. CDR3: CASSLGADGYEQYF. CDR3 bases: TGTGCCAGCAGCTTAGGTGCAGATGGCTACGAGCAGTACTTC. The variable domain in full, completed from reference TRBV11-3 and TRBJ2-7, reads EAGVVQSPRYKIIEKKQPVAFWCNPISGHNTLYWYLQNLGQGPELLIRYENEEAVDDSQLPKDRFSAERLKGVDSTLKIQPAELGDSAVYLCASSLGADGYEQYFGPGTRLTVT.

The chain links TRBV5-4 to TRBJ2-5; D call uncertain. Germline-derived CDR1 and CDR2 are SGHNT and YYREEE (reference sequence). This CDR3 is built from 14 residues. V shed 3 bases and J shed 2 bases, with 11 bases lying between them. The CDR3 sequence is CASSSGSNQETQYF. The CDR3 bases are TGTGCCAGCAGCTCGGGTAGCAATCAAGAGACCCAGTACTTC.

This clone was found once. The chain employs TRBV5-1 and TRBJ2-7; the match to TRBD2 covers 7 bases. This CDR3 has 14 residues. Germline CDR1 is SGHRS and CDR2 is YFSETQ. The V segment lost 2 bases and the J segment 6 bases; nucleotides outside the gene matches: 8. Here the CDR3 reads CASSFAGEWIEQYF. CDR3 bases: TGCGCCAGCAGCTTTGCGGGAGAATGGATCGAGCAGTACTTC.

J is TRBJ2-7 and V is TRBV6-2 or TRBV6-3; TRBD1 aligns across 7 bases. The CDR3 spans 13 residues. Germline V gene lookup returns CDR1 MNHEY and CDR2 SVGEGT. J was trimmed by 3 bases and V by 6 bases; bases with no gene match: 5. DNA of the CDR3: TGTGCCAGCAGCAGGGGGTCCGACTACGAGCAGTACTTC. It encodes CASSRGSDYEQYF.

The CDR3 sequence: CASRPGTRYEQYF. The DNA for the CDR3 is TGTGCCAGCAGACCTGGGACACGATACGAGCAGTACTTC. The V call is TRBV28, the J call TRBJ2-7, with D perhaps matching TRBD1 (6 bases). Trimming took 6 bases from V and 4 from J, leaving 13 bases between them. Germline V gene sequence: CDR1 MDHEN, CDR2 SYDVKM. CDR3 size: 13 residues.

The rearrangement joins TRBV20-1 to TRBJ2-7; maybe TRBD1 (5 bases). This CDR3 contains 11 residues. Germline CDR1 DFQATT, CDR2 SNEGSKA (reference sequence). The V end was cut by 6 bases, the J end by 4 bases, with 10 bases between. The CDR3 DNA sequence: TGCAGTGCCGAGAAGGGGTACGAGCAGTACTTC. As protein: CSAEKGYEQYF.

The rearrangement links TRBV19 to TRBJ2-7; 9 bases map to TRBD1. CDR3 length: 14 residues. V dropped 3 bases and J dropped 4; count of bases not matched to a gene: 4. Germline V gene sequence: CDR1 LNHDA, CDR2 SQIVND (reference sequence). The CDR3 region is CASSMKQGAYEQYF. The CDR3, as DNA: TGTGCCAGTAGTATGAAACAGGGGGCGTACGAGCAGTACTTC.

This rearrangement joins TRBV10-3 to TRBJ2-7; 7 bases agree with TRBD2. After removal of 3 bases from V and 5 bases from J, the junction contained 16 bases not matched to a gene. Germline V CDR1 and CDR2: ENHRY, SYGVKD. The CDR3 is made up of 17 amino acids. The CDR3 DNA is TGTGCCATCAGTGATACCGGGCTACCGCGGGAGTCCCACGAGCAGTACTTC. The encoded protein is CAISDTGLPRESHEQYF.

The chain has TRBV7-3 and TRBJ1-1; D remains unclear. Germline V gene data show CDR1 as SGHTA and CDR2 as FQGTGA. Trimming stripped 5 bases from V and 0 bases from J, with 7 bases between. The length of the CDR3 is 13 residues. Here the CDR3 DNA reads TGTGCCAGCAGCCAAACTATGAACACTGAAGCTTTCTTT. Protein: CASSQTMNTEAFF. The full variable domain, with the rest looked up from reference TRBV7-3 and TRBJ1-1, is GAGVSQTPSNKVTEKGKYVELRCDPISGHTALYWYRQSLGQGPEFLIYFQGTGAADDSGLPNDRFFAVRPEGSVSTLKIQRTERGDSAVYLCASSQTMNTEAFFGQGTRLTVV.

The V call is TRBV6-2 or TRBV6-3, the J call TRBJ2-7, with TRBD1 matching 10 bases. This CDR3 contains 15 residues. The trim removed 4 bases at V and 3 bases at J, leaving 6 bases unmatched. Germline loops: CDR1 MNHEY, CDR2 SVGEGT. CDR3 nucleotides: TGTGCCAGCAGTTGGACAGGGGGGAAGCTCTACGAGCAGTACTTC. It translates to CASSWTGGKLYEQYF.

The chain joins TRBV27 to TRBJ1-2, with 7 bases lining up with TRBD1. The ends lost 2 bases at V and 8 bases at J; junction bases unmatched: 8. The CDR3 loop spans 14 amino acids. Germline CDR1 reads MNHEY; CDR2 reads SMNVEV (reference sequence). CDR3 residues: CASSLRGSGGGYTF. Here the CDR3 DNA reads TGTGCCAGCAGTTTAAGGGGTTCAGGGGGAGGCTACACCTTC.

The gene calls are TRBV4-3 and TRBJ2-7; the D gene is possibly TRBD1 (6 bases). The V end lost 0 bases, the J end lost 0 bases, and 9 bases lay between the germline ends. The germline V gene encodes CDR1 LGHNA and CDR2 YSLEER. This CDR3 comprises 15 residues. The CDR3 loop reads CASSQDRGTSYEQYF. As DNA, the CDR3 is TGCGCCAGCAGCCAAGACAGGGGTACCTCCTACGAGCAGTACTTC.

This chain uses TRBV5-1 with TRBJ2-5; D unresolved. V lost 0 bases and J 4 bases, leaving 10 bases between the germline ends. Germline values: CDR1 SGHRS, CDR2 YFSETQ. This CDR3 has 14 amino acids. The chain's CDR3 is CASSLAGYGETQYF. The CDR3 DNA reads TGCGCCAGCAGCTTGGCCGGGTATGGAGAGACCCAGTACTTC.

The V gene is TRBV18, the J gene TRBJ2-7; 8 nucleotides match TRBD1. The CDR3 extends over 14 amino acids. CDR1 is KGHSH and CDR2 is LQKENI in the germline V gene. V was pared by 0 bases and J by 3 bases, with 1 base of the junction left unmatched. The CDR3 nucleotides are TGTGCCAGCTCACCACCAACAGGGGGCTACGAGCAGTACTTC. This translates into CASSPPTGGYEQYF.

The chain couples TRBV11-2 to TRBJ1-2; perhaps TRBD1 as D (6 bases). The CDR3 runs to 14 residues. CDR1 and CDR2 from the germline V gene are SGHAT and FQNNGV. The ends were cut back, 5 bases at V and 0 bases at J, with 10 bases in the middle. The CDR3 nucleotides read TGTGCCAGCAGCCCCGGACAGACTAACTATGGCTACACCTTC. Translating gives CASSPGQTNYGYTF.

J is TRBJ1-5 and V is TRBV29-1; the D is unclear. CDR3 size: 16 residues. V lost 4 bases and J 1 base, leaving 17 bases between the germline ends. CDR1 is SQVTM, CDR2 ANQGSEA, per germline. The CDR3 region has the DNA TGCAGCGTTGGTTTTGGCGGGCAAGGGAGCAATCAGCCCCAGCATTTT. As protein: CSVGFGGQGSNQPQHF.

The chain links TRBV12-3 or TRBV12-4 to TRBJ2-2; no clear D. The V gene lost 4 bases and the J gene lost 5 bases, with 8 bases spanning the gap. There are 13 residues in the CDR3. The CDR3 region has the DNA TGTGCCAGCAGTTCATCCCATACCGGGGAGCTGTTTTTT. Translated: CASSSSHTGELFF.

The chain joins TRBV28 to TRBJ2-7, with D possibly TRBD2 on 6 matching bases. Germline CDR1 is MDHEN and CDR2 is SYDVKM. Deletions cut 5 bases from V and 2 bases from J, with 13 bases between. The CDR3 is 14 amino acids. The CDR3 spells CASSPRTNTYEQYF. The CDR3 coding sequence is TGTGCCAGCAGTCCAAGGACTAACACCTACGAGCAGTACTTC.

This chain joins TRBV14 and TRBJ2-2; 8 bases map to TRBD1. The CDR3 runs 16 residues. Germline loops: CDR1 SGHDN, CDR2 FVKESK. Unmatched junction bases numbered 6, after V lost 0 bases and J lost 6 bases. CDR3 sequence reads: CASSQDGQGIAGELFF. CDR3 DNA: TGTGCCAGCAGCCAAGATGGACAGGGAATCGCCGGGGAGCTGTTTTTT.